This T cell receptor (delta chain) was recovered during a study of γδ T cells in repeated Plasmodium falciparum infection. Study-wide background: Age- and gender-matched Australian children served as comparison for malaria-exposed Malian children. Notes on the study in general: Malian donors came from one small rural village, predominantly one ethnic group.

Bulk repertoires came from Vgamma9/Vdelta2+ or Vdelta2-negative gammadelta T cells flow-sorted from PBMC. The CDR3 consists of 19 residues. Germline-derived CDR1 and CDR2 are TSWWSYY and QGS. In regard to this clone: What it recognizes is unknown. TCRdb attributes to this sequence the protein of a much larger clone, which differs from the DNA translation at residue 3; a read error is likely, and the protein displayed is translated from the DNA.

TCRdb made new clone calls on the multiplex PCR reads using CATT. In the table there are some 100,000 delta-chain clones, under 1.5% of which are singletons. This clonotype originated in a pool of human donors (malaria-infected and uninfected, not separated). Sequenced material: gamma-delta T cells from blood. The chain combines TRDV1 with TRDJ1; D possibly uses TRDD2 or TRDD3 (6 bases each). TCRdb lists no J gene, so it was determined here by aligning the DNA to germline. The CDR3 region is CAPGELLFLNSCYTDKLIF. The CDR3 nucleotides read TGTGCTCCTGGGGAACTATTGTTCCTAAACTCCTGTTACACCGATAAACTCATCTTT.